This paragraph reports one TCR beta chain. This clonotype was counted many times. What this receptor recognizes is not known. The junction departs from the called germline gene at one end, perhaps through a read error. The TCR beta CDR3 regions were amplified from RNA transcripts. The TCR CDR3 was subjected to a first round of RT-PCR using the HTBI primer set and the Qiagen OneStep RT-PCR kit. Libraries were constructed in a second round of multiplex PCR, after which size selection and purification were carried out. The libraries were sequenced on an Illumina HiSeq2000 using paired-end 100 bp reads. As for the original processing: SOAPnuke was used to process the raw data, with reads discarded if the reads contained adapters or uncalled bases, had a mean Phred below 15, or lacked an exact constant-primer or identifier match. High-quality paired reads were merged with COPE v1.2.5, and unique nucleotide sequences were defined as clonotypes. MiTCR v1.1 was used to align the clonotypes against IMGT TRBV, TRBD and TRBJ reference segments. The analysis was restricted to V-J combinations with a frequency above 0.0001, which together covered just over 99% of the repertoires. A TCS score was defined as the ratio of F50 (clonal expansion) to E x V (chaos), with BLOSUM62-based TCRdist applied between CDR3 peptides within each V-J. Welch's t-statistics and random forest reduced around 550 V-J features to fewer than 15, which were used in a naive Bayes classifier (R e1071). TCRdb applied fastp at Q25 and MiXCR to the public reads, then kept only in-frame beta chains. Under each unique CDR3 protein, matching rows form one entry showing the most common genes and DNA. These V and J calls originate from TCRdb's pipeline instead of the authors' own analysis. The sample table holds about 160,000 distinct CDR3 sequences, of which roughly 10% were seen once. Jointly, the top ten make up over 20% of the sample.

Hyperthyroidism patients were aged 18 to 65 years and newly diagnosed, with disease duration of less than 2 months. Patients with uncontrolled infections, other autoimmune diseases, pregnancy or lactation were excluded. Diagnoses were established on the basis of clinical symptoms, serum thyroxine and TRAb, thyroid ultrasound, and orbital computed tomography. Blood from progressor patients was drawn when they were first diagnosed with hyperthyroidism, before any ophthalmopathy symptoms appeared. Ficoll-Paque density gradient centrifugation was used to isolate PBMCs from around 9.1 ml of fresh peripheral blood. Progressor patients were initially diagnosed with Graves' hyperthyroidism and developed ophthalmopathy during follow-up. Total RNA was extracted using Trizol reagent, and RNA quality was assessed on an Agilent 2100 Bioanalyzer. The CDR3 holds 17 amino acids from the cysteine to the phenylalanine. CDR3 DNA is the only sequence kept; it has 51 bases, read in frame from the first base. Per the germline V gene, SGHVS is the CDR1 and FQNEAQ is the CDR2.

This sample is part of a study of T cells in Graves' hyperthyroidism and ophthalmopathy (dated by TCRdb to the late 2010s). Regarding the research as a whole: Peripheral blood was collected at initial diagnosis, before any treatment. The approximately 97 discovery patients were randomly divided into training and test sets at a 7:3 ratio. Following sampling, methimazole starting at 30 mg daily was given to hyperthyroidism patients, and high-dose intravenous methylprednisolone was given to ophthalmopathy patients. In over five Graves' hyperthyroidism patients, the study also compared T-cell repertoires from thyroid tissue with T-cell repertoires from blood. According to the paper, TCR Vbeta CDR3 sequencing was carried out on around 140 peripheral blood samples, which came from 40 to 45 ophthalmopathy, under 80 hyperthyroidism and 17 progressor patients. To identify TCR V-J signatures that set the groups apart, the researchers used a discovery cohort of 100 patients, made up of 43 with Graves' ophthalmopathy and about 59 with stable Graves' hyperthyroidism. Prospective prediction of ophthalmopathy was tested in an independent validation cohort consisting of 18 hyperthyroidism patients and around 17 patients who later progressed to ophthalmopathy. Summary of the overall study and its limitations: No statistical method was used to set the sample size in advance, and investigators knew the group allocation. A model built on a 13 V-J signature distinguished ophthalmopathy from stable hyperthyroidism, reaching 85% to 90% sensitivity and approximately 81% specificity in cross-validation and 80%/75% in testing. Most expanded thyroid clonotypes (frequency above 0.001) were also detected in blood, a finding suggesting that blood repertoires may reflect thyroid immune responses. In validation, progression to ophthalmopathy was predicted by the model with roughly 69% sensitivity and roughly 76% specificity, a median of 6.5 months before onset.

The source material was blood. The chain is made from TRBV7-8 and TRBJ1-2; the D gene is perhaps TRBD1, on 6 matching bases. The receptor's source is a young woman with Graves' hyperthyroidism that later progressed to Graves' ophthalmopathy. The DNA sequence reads TGTGCCAGCAGCCTAGCCGACAGGTTGGCCGGGGAGGATGGCTACACCTTC. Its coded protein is CASSLADRLAGEDGYTF.